A single sample gave rise to the 10 T cell receptor beta chains below, sequenced in a study of CD8+ T cells in alopecia areata. After isolation, RNA underwent reverse transcription to generate cDNA as the sequencing template. Using immunoSEQ multiplex PCR, the repertoire was profiled, and TCRdb retains in-frame clones only, with some absent. The sample has roughly 220,000 clones, less than 45% seen once. Stated treatment: oral pan-JAK inhibitor, 5-10 mg twice daily. This specimen consisted of CD4+ T cells sorted from blood, obtained between weeks 30 and 35, from a patient treated with tofacitinib. The receptors derive from a human donor with alopecia areata.

There are a few counts of this clone. The same CDR3 arises from other DNA sequences in this sample as well. The rearrangement uses TRBV7-9 and TRBJ1-1, with D hard to call. V was pared by 2 bases and J by 1 base, with 5 bases between. The germline CDR1 and CDR2 sequences are SEHNR and FQNEAQ (reference sequence). This CDR3 comprises 13 residues. The CDR3 DNA is TGTGCCAGCAGCTTATCTAGGAACACTGAAGCTTTCTTT. This gives the protein CASSLSRNTEAFF.

The J gene is TRBJ2-7, the V gene TRBV30; 9 bases agree with TRBD1. The CDR3 has 12 amino acids. V lost 8 bases, J lost 5 bases, and 7 bases stayed unmatched. Germline assignment: CDR1 GTSNPN and CDR2 SVGIG (reference sequence). CDR3 region: CAQGQGLNEQYF. The DNA for the CDR3 is TGTGCCCAGGGACAGGGTCTTAACGAGCAGTACTTC.

The chain couples TRBV5-1 to TRBJ2-3; D is uncertain. The CDR3 is made up of 14 amino acids. V lost 4 bases to trimming and J lost 2 bases, with 11 bases between them. CDR1 is SGHRS, CDR2 YFSETQ, per germline. CDR3: CASSLTPFTDTQYF. CDR3 bases: TGCGCCAGCAGCCTGACCCCGTTCACAGATACGCAGTATTTT.

This clone was observed a handful of times. V gene TRBV6-1 combines with J gene TRBJ1-1; TRBD1 aligns across 9 bases. V shed 7 bases and J 4 bases; nucleotides not matched to a gene: 7. The CDR3 loop spans 14 amino acids. Germline values: CDR1 MNHNS, CDR2 SASEGT. The DNA for the CDR3 is TGTGCCAGCAAGCACCAGACAGGGGGCACTGAAGCTTTCTTT. It codes for CASKHQTGGTEAFF.

This rearrangement joins TRBV30 to TRBJ1-1, with no clear D. The V end was cut by 1 base, the J end by 1 base, with 7 bases between. Germline CDR1 GTSNPN, CDR2 SVGIG (reference sequence). CDR3 length: 13 amino acids. In DNA, the CDR3 is TGTGCCTGGAGTGGGCAAGCGAACACTGAAGCTTTCTTT. Translated, it gives CAWSGQANTEAFF.

The chain joins TRBV5-1 to TRBJ2-7; 7 nucleotides line up with TRBD1. Trimming at V came to 2 bases and at J to 2 bases, leaving 1 base not matched to a gene. CDR3 length: 13 amino acids. Looked up from germline, CDR1 is SGHRS and CDR2 is YFSETQ. CDR3: CASSFDRAYEQYF. As DNA, the CDR3 is TGCGCCAGCAGCTTTGACAGGGCCTACGAGCAGTACTTC.

The V call is TRBV15, the J call TRBJ1-6; possible D gene TRBD1, 6 bases. The CDR3 spans 16 residues. Germline V lookup: CDR1 LNHNV, CDR2 YYDKDF (reference sequence). The V gene lost 1 base and the J gene lost 7 bases, with 14 bases spanning the gap. The CDR3 protein is CATSRGTADGNSPLHF. CDR3 coding DNA: TGTGCCACCAGCAGAGGGACAGCAGACGGGAATTCACCCCTCCACTTT.

V gene TRBV19 combines with J gene TRBJ1-6; 9 bases map to TRBD1. Trimming took 5 bases from V and 9 from J; bases not matched to a gene: 11. The germline CDR1 and CDR2 sequences are LNHDA and SQIVND (reference sequence). CDR3 length equals 16 residues. In nucleotides, the CDR3 is TGTGCCAGTAGTGCCCGGGGACAGGGAAAGGTTTCACCCCTCCACTTT. Protein sequence: CASSARGQGKVSPLHF.

This clone was counted between two and nine times. The chain joins TRBV19 to TRBJ1-1; no definite D call. Germline loops: CDR1 LNHDA, CDR2 SQIVND (reference sequence). Trimming stripped 2 bases from V and 1 base from J, with 8 bases between. The CDR3 sequence is 14 residues long. CDR3 bases: TGTGCCAGTAGTATAAGAGGGAAGAACACTGAAGCTTTCTTT. Amino acids: CASSIRGKNTEAFF.

The gene calls are TRBV6-1 and TRBJ2-5; maybe TRBD1 (5 bases). Looked up from germline, CDR1 is MNHNS and CDR2 is SASEGT. The V gene lost 5 bases and the J gene lost 1 base, with 8 bases spanning the gap. The length of the CDR3 is 13 residues. CDR3: CASSPDSQETQYF. Here the CDR3 DNA reads TGTGCCAGCAGTCCCGACAGCCAAGAGACCCAGTACTTC.